These 16 T cell receptor beta chains were sequenced from one sample in a study of blood T cell repertoires in COVID-19. The table came from immunoSEQ multiplex PCR; TCRdb's copy has only in-frame clones and leaves some out. The table has 160,000 or so clones, under 85% seen once. Sequenced material: peripheral blood. These receptors came from a man between 65 and 79 years old who had recovered from COVID-19.

CDR3 bases: TGTGCCAGCAGCTCCGGGAGTTACGGGGACAATGAGCAGTTCTTC. Residues: CASSSGSYGDNEQFF. The V call is TRBV7-2, the J call TRBJ2-1, with D perhaps TRBD2 (6 bases). The germline V gene has CDR1 SGHTA and CDR2 FQGNSA. Trimming removed 4 bases at V and 5 bases at J, with 15 bases between. CDR3 length: 15 residues.

This sequence joins TRBV21-1 and TRBJ2-2; TRBD2, the D gene given by the table, was not confirmed from the DNA. TRBV21-1 is classified as a pseudogene. The CDR3 contains 17 residues. CDR3 in amino acids: CASSKRRKGTNTGELFF. As DNA, the CDR3 is TGTGCCAGCAGCAAAAGGCGGAAAGGTACGAACACCGGGGAGCTGTTTTTT.

The gene calls are TRBV29-1 and TRBJ2-5; maybe TRBD1 (6 bases). V dropped 6 bases and J dropped 1 base, with 9 bases sitting between them. The CDR3 spans 12 residues. CDR1 is SQVTM and CDR2 is ANQGSEA in the germline V gene. The chain's CDR3 is CSVRQAQETQYF. The CDR3, as DNA: TGCAGCGTAAGACAGGCCCAAGAGACCCAGTACTTC.

This rearrangement joins TRBV30 to TRBJ1-2, with D maybe TRBD1 (6 bases). Trimming cost V 1 base and J 3 bases, with 9 bases left between them. In germline, CDR1 is GTSNPN, CDR2 SVGIG (reference sequence). CDR3 length equals 13 residues. CDR3 region: CAWSEQGDYGYTF. The CDR3 bases are TGTGCCTGGAGTGAACAGGGTGACTATGGCTACACCTTC.

V is TRBV6-5 and J is TRBJ2-7; 14 positions agree with TRBD2. The germline gives CDR1 MNHEY, CDR2 SVGAGI. The CDR3 loop spans 14 amino acids. Unmatched junction bases numbered 3, after V lost 5 bases and J lost 6 bases. This CDR3 is CASSRTSGRSEQYF. CDR3 bases: TGTGCCAGCAGTAGGACTAGCGGGAGGAGCGAGCAGTACTTC.

This chain links TRBV6-5 with TRBJ2-1; 11 bases map to TRBD2. Germline V CDR1 and CDR2: MNHEY, SVGAGI. CDR3 length: 15 residues. V was pared by 2 bases and J by 6 bases, with 3 bases of the junction left unmatched. CDR3 sequence: CASSYSSGRGNEQFF. In nucleotides, the CDR3 is TGTGCCAGCAGTTACAGTAGCGGGAGGGGCAATGAGCAGTTCTTC.

The chain couples TRBV28 to TRBJ2-2; the D gene is possibly TRBD2 (6 bases). The ends were cut back, 6 bases at V and 3 bases at J, with 14 bases in the middle. The V gene's germline CDR1 is MDHEN and CDR2 SYDVKM. The length of the CDR3 is 15 residues. The chain's CDR3 is CASSTGLAHTGELFF. The CDR3 DNA is TGTGCCAGCAGCACGGGACTGGCACACACCGGGGAGCTGTTTTTT.

The chain employs TRBV5-6 and TRBJ2-3; possible D gene TRBD2, 6 bases. The ends were cut back, 5 bases at V and 0 bases at J, with 10 bases in the middle. Germline CDR1 reads SGHDT; CDR2 reads YYEEEE. CDR3 size: 14 residues. The CDR3 DNA sequence: TGTGCCAGCAGGGGAGGATTCAGCACAGATACGCAGTATTTT. Encoded protein: CASRGGFSTDTQYF.

The gene calls are TRBV18 and TRBJ2-7; 10 bases line up with TRBD2. The CDR3 is 14 residues long. The germline V gene has CDR1 KGHSH and CDR2 LQKENI. V lost 3 bases to trimming and J lost 7 bases; unmatched junction nucleotides: 6. In DNA, the CDR3 is TGTGCCAGCTCACCGGCTCTAGCGGGAGTTGAGCAGTACTTC. This translates into CASSPALAGVEQYF.

This chain connects TRBV30 to TRBJ2-2; possibly TRBD2 for D (6 bases). CDR3 size: 12 residues. V was clipped by 4 bases and J by 7 bases, with 10 bases between them. CDR1 is GTSNPN, CDR2 SVGIG, per germline (reference sequence). The CDR3 DNA reads TGTGCCTGGACTAGCGAGATCGGGGAGCTGTTTTTT. It yields the protein CAWTSEIGELFF. Supplemented by reference TRBV30 and TRBJ2-2, the full variable domain reads SQTIHQWPATLVQPVGSPLSLECTVEGTSNPNLYWYRQAAGRGLQLLFYSVGIGQISSEVPQNLSASRPQDRQFILSSKKLLLSDSGFYLCAWTSEIGELFFGEGSRLTVL.

This sequence joins TRBV27 and TRBJ1-1; 8 nucleotides line up with TRBD1. V trimming: 5 bases; J trimming: 5 bases; junction bases outside the gene matches: 7. Per germline, CDR1 MNHEY and CDR2 SMNVEV (reference sequence). The CDR3 loop spans 14 amino acids. CDR3 bases: TGTGCCAGCAGTGCTAGGACAGGGAGGACTGAAGCTTTCTTT. This translates into CASSARTGRTEAFF.

J is TRBJ2-1 and V is TRBV7-9; possible D gene TRBD1, 5 bases. From germline, CDR1 is SEHNR and CDR2 FQNEAQ (reference sequence). The CDR3 has 16 amino acids. The V end lost 5 bases, the J end lost 7 bases, and 21 bases lay between the germline ends. In nucleotides, the CDR3 is TGTGCCAGCAGCCATCCTCGTAGGACAAATACAAATGAGCAGTTCTTC. The encoded protein is CASSHPRRTNTNEQFF.

J is TRBJ1-1 and V is TRBV4-3, with a tentative D call TRBD1 (5 bases). The CDR3 is made up of 14 amino acids. Trimming pared 0 bases from V and 4 bases from J, leaving 9 bases between. Looked up from germline, CDR1 is LGHNA and CDR2 is YSLEER. CDR3 loop: CASSQDGRGTEAFF. The CDR3 DNA follows: TGCGCCAGCAGCCAAGATGGGAGGGGCACTGAAGCTTTCTTT.

In its sample, this clone was seen a few times. V gene TRBV28 combines with J gene TRBJ2-7; TRBD2 aligns across 8 bases. Germline assignment: CDR1 MDHEN and CDR2 SYDVKM. The CDR3 has 14 amino acids. V shed 0 bases and J 4 bases; nucleotides not matched to a gene: 2. CDR3 DNA sequence: TGTGCCAGCAGTTTATGGTCTAGCGGGTACGAGCAGTACTTC. This encodes CASSLWSSGYEQYF.

The chain combines TRBV4-1 with TRBJ2-1, with 7 bases lining up with TRBD2. Trimming removed 0 bases from V and 9 bases from J; junction bases left unmatched: 2. Looked up from germline, CDR1 is MGHRA and CDR2 is YSYEKL. This CDR3 has 13 residues. The CDR3 coding sequence is TGCGCCAGCAGCCAAGATAGCGGGTCTGAGCAGTTCTTC. It translates to CASSQDSGSEQFF.

The genes are TRBV5-1 and TRBJ2-5; D gene uncertain. The CDR3 sequence is 13 residues long. Germline assignment: CDR1 SGHRS and CDR2 YFSETQ. V dropped 0 bases and J dropped 2 bases, with 5 bases sitting between them. This CDR3 reads CASSLGAQETQYF. CDR3 DNA: TGCGCCAGCAGCTTGGGAGCTCAAGAGACCCAGTACTTC.